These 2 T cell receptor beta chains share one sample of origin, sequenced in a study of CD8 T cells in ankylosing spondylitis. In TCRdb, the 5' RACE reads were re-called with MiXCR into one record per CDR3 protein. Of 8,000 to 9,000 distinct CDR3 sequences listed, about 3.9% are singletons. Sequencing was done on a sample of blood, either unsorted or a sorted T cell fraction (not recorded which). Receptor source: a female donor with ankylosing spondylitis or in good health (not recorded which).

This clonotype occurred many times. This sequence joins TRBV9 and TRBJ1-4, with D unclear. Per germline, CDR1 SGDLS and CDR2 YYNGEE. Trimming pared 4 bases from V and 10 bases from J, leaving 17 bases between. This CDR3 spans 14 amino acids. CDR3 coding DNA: TGTGCCAGCAGCCCTAGGACCGAAGCAGGAAAACTGTTTTTT. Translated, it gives CASSPRTEAGKLFF. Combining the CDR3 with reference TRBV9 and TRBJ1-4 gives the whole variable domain DSGVTQTPKHLITATGQRVTLRCSPRSGDLSVYWYQQSLDQGLQFLIQYYNGEERAKGNILERFSAQQFPDLHSELNLSSLELGDSALYFCASSPRTEAGKLFFGSGTQLSVL.

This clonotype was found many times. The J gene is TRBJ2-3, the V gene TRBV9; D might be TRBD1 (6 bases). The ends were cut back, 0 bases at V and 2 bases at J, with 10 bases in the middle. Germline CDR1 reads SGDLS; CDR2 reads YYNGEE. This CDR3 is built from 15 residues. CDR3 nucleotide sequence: TGTGCCAGCAGCGTAGAGGACAGATTCACAGATACGCAGTATTTT. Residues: CASSVEDRFTDTQYF.